This TCR beta chain was recorded in a study of T cell responses to AZD1222 COVID-19 vaccine. Study observations and caveats: Only five or six AZD1222 recipients tested seropositive at baseline.

Some clones are missing from TCRdb's copy, which holds only in-frame ones; the method was immunoSEQ multiplex PCR. This table has 75,000 or so clones, about 91% appearing once. As for this clone: Its specificity is not known.

V was pared by 6 bases and J by 2 bases, with 12 bases between. The germline CDR1 and CDR2 sequences are MDHEN and SYDVKM. This CDR3 is 14 amino acids long. Sample: peripheral blood, taken 28 days after the second AZD1222 dose. The chain combines TRBV28 with TRBJ2-3; D might be TRBD2 (6 bases). The TCR was taken from an adult who received the AZD1222 COVID-19 vaccine. As DNA, the CDR3 is TGTGCCAGCAGCCGGGGACTTCCCACAGATACGCAGTATTTT. As protein: CASSRGLPTDTQYF.